A selection of T cell receptor beta chains follows, all from one sample in a study of OX40 agonist ivuxolimab in advanced cancers. Produced via immunoSEQ multiplex PCR; TCRdb's table is partial and in-frame only. The table lists tens of thousands of clones, 88% of them singletons. The sequenced sample was CD4+ or CD8+ T cells sorted from blood, obtained in a trial of the OX40 agonist ivuxolimab. The receptors stem from an adult with an advanced solid tumor such as melanoma, head and neck, liver or kidney cancer. Both conserved end residues are trimmed from each CDR3. The order of the fields is V gene, CDR3 length, J gene, CDR3 protein.

v_call: TRBV19
cdr3_length: 13
j_call: TRBJ1-5
cdr3_aa: ASSIWGQGSQPQH

v_call: TRBV6-5
cdr3_length: 12
j_call: TRBJ2-1
cdr3_aa: ASTPGQTYNEQF

v_call: TRBV14
cdr3_length: 13
j_call: TRBJ2-2
cdr3_aa: ASSRLGLNTGELF

v_call: TRBV15
cdr3_length: 11
j_call: TRBJ2-3
cdr3_aa: ATSPSTVDTQY

v_call: TRBV14
cdr3_length: 12
j_call: TRBJ1-3
cdr3_aa: ASSQDRGFNTIY

v_call: TRBV5-1
cdr3_length: 16
j_call: TRBJ2-2
cdr3_aa: ASSLLRQTKRSTGELF

v_call: TRBV5-4
cdr3_length: 13
j_call: TRBJ2-1
cdr3_aa: ASSLSGRASNEQF

v_call: TRBV19
cdr3_length: 16
j_call: TRBJ2-3
cdr3_aa: ASSGQGLAGGYTDTQY

v_call: TRBV6-1
cdr3_length: 12
j_call: TRBJ1-6
cdr3_aa: ASTGSLPYSPLH

v_call: TRBV6-1
cdr3_length: 12
j_call: TRBJ2-7
cdr3_aa: ASSRTENSYEQY

v_call: TRBV30
cdr3_length: 12
j_call: TRBJ1-4
cdr3_aa: AWSVPGKVEKLF

v_call: TRBV6-1
cdr3_length: 13
j_call: TRBJ2-7
cdr3_aa: ASSEAGGTVFEQY

v_call: TRBV5-1
cdr3_length: 16
j_call: TRBJ2-3
cdr3_aa: ASSSRTSGGSSTDAQY

v_call: TRBV2
cdr3_length: 12
j_call: TRBJ1-2
cdr3_aa: ASRGTGGGYGYT

v_call: TRBV5-4
cdr3_length: 13
j_call: TRBJ2-2
cdr3_aa: ASSGGTGRTGELF

v_call: TRBV5-4
cdr3_length: 13
j_call: TRBJ1-1
cdr3_aa: ASSLRPPPNAEAF

v_call: TRBV19
cdr3_length: 14
j_call: TRBJ1-3
cdr3_aa: ASSNPGRTSGNTIY

v_call: TRBV18
cdr3_length: 13
j_call: TRBJ1-6
cdr3_aa: ASSSSPGGGSPLH

v_call: TRBV29-1
cdr3_length: 8
j_call: TRBJ1-2
cdr3_aa: SSGGTGYT

v_call: TRBV11-2
cdr3_length: 12
j_call: TRBJ2-1
cdr3_aa: ASSLAGEAKEQF

v_call: TRBV5-5
cdr3_length: 9
j_call: TRBJ2-7
cdr3_aa: ASSSTYEQY

v_call: TRBV7-3
cdr3_length: 12
j_call: TRBJ2-1
cdr3_aa: ASSPRPDTDEQF

v_call: TRBV18
cdr3_length: 10
j_call: TRBJ2-7
cdr3_aa: ASSHDSYEQY

v_call: TRBV4-2
cdr3_length: 14
j_call: TRBJ2-1
cdr3_aa: ASSQDGTSDYNEQF

v_call: TRBV10-3
cdr3_length: 9
j_call: TRBJ2-2
cdr3_aa: ATRTTGELF

v_call: TRBV28
cdr3_length: 15
j_call: TRBJ2-3
cdr3_aa: ASSFRGGGTSTDTQY

v_call: TRBV4-1
cdr3_length: 13
j_call: TRBJ1-2
cdr3_aa: ASSQDTSGIGGYT

v_call: TRBV27
cdr3_length: 12
j_call: TRBJ1-6
cdr3_aa: ASTIGDLNSPLH

v_call: TRBV27
cdr3_length: 14
j_call: TRBJ2-2
cdr3_aa: ASSYFGLRGNGELF

v_call: TRBV27
cdr3_length: 12
j_call: TRBJ2-7
cdr3_aa: ASSLSSGGYEQY

v_call: TRBV5-1
cdr3_length: 13
j_call: TRBJ2-1
cdr3_aa: ASSPLLSRAGEQF

v_call: TRBV6-6
cdr3_length: 13
j_call: TRBJ1-1
cdr3_aa: ASSYTSDSSPEAF

v_call: TRBV5-8
cdr3_length: 13
j_call: TRBJ1-5
cdr3_aa: ASSPYRDGNQPQH

v_call: TRBV30
cdr3_length: 12
j_call: TRBJ1-2
cdr3_aa: AWSTAGQAGAYT

v_call: TRBV14
cdr3_length: 13
j_call: TRBJ1-4
cdr3_aa: ASSQGYRSNEKLF

v_call: TRBV4-1
cdr3_length: 19
j_call: TRBJ2-4
cdr3_aa: ASSHSVKTGDSHLAKNIQY

v_call: TRBV7-3
cdr3_length: 12
j_call: TRBJ2-1
cdr3_aa: ASSLLGRYNEQF

v_call: TRBV5-1
cdr3_length: 13
j_call: TRBJ2-1
cdr3_aa: ASSLGPSDGNEQF

v_call: TRBV5-4
cdr3_length: 13
j_call: TRBJ1-2
cdr3_aa: ASSLGSGGVDGYT

v_call: TRBV19
cdr3_length: 12
j_call: TRBJ2-1
cdr3_aa: ASSPDRGANEQF

v_call: TRBV9
cdr3_length: 12
j_call: TRBJ2-5
cdr3_aa: ASSVAIRAETQY

v_call: TRBV5-1
cdr3_length: 13
j_call: TRBJ2-7
cdr3_aa: ASSPTSVLNYEQY

v_call: TRBV6-5
cdr3_length: 7
j_call: TRBJ1-5
cdr3_aa: ASTQPQH

v_call: TRBV7-2
cdr3_length: 12
j_call: TRBJ2-7
cdr3_aa: ASSLAGGPDEQY

v_call: TRBV5-1
cdr3_length: 14
j_call: TRBJ1-3
cdr3_aa: ASSLSSQSSGNTIY

v_call: TRBV28
cdr3_length: 13
j_call: TRBJ2-3
cdr3_aa: ASSPPGLRTDTQY

v_call: TRBV5-4
cdr3_length: 15
j_call: TRBJ2-7
cdr3_aa: ASSITTSGGVPYEQY

v_call: TRBV28
cdr3_length: 10
j_call: TRBJ1-5
cdr3_aa: AATNSNQPQH

v_call: TRBV19
cdr3_length: 11
j_call: TRBJ2-7
cdr3_aa: ASSIGGSYEQY